This TCR beta chain was recorded in a study of T cell responses to AZD1222 COVID-19 vaccine. General observations from the study: White British people made up most donors, females outnumbered males, and clonal diversity was possibly underestimated.

This clone has only a few counts. Its specificity is not known. The method was immunoSEQ multiplex PCR; TCRdb's version includes in-frame clones alone and lacks a portion of them. The top ten hold 1.5% to 2% of the sample, which has about 150,000 clones, just over 90% seen once. The sequence was obtained from an adult in good health. The sample was peripheral blood, taken on day 0 of AZD1222 vaccination.

The CDR3 region has the DNA TGTGCCACCAGTGATCCAACAGGGGGCGCATACCGTGCGCAGTATTTT. Translation gives CATSDPTGGAYRAQYF. The V gene is TRBV24-1, the J gene TRBJ2-3, with TRBD1 matching 9 bases. This CDR3 contains 16 residues. The germline CDR1 and CDR2 sequences are KGHDR and SFDVKD. The V gene end was trimmed by 3 bases and the J gene end by 10 bases; junction bases not matched to a gene: 13.